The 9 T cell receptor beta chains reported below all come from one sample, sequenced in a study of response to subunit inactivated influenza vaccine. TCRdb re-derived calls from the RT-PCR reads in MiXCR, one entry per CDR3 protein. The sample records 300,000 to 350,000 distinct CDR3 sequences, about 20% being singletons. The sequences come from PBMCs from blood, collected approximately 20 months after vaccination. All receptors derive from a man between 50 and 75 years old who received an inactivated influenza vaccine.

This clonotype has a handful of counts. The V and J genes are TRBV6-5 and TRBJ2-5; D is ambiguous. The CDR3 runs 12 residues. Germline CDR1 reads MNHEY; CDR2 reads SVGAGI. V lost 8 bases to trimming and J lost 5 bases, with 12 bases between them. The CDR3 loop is CASAAVGETQYF. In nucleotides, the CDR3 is TGTGCCAGCGCCGCGGTAGGGGAGACCCAGTACTTC.

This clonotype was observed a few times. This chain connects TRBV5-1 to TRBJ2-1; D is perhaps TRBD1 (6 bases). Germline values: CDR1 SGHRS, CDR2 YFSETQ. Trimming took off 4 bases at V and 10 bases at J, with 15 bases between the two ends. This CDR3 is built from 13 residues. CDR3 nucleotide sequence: TGCGCCAGCAGCACGGGACAAGGCAACGAGCAGTTCTTC. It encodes CASSTGQGNEQFF.

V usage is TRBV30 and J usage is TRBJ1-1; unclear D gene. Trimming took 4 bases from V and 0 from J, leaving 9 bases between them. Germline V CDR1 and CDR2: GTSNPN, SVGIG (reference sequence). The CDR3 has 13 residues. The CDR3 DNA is TGTGCCTGGAACGCTCGCATGAACACTGAAGCTTTCTTT. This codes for CAWNARMNTEAFF.

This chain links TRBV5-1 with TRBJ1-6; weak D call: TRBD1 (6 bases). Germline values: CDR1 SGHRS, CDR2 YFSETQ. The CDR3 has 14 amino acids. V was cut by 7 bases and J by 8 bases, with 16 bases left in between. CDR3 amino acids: CASGPTGLDSPLHF. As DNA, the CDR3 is TGCGCCAGCGGACCTACAGGGTTAGATTCACCCCTCCACTTT.

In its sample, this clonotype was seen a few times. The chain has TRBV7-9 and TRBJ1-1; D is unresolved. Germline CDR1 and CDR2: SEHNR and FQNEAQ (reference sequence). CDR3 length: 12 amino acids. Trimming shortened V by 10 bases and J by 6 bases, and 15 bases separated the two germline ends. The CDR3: CATQTSGPEAFF. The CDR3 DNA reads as TGTGCCACCCAAACCTCAGGCCCTGAAGCTTTCTTT.

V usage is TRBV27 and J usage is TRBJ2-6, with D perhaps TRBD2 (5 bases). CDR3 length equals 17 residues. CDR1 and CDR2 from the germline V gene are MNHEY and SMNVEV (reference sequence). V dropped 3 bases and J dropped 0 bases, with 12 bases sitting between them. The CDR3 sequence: CASSFLAGSSGANVLTF. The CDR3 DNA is TGTGCCAGCAGTTTCCTGGCGGGTTCCTCTGGGGCCAACGTCCTGACTTTC.

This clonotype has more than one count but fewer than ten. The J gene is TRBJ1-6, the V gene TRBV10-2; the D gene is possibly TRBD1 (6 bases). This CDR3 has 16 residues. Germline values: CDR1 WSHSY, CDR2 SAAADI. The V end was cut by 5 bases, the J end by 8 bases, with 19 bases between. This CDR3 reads CASSLSYRVQDSPLHF. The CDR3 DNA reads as TGCGCCAGCAGTCTTAGCTACAGGGTCCAGGATTCACCCCTCCACTTT.

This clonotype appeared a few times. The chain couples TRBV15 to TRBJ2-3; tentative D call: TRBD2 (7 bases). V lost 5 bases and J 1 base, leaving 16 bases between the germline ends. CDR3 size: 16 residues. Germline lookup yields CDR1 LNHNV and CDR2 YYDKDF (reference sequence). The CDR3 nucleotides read TGTGCCACCAGCTCCCGACTAGCAGGGGGCACAGATACGCAGTATTTT. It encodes CATSSRLAGGTDTQYF.

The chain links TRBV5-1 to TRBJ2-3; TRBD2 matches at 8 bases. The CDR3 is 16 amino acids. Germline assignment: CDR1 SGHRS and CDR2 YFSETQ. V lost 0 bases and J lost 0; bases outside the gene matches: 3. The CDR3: CASSLVSSGSTDTQYF. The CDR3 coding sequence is TGCGCCAGCAGCTTGGTTTCTAGCGGGAGCACAGATACGCAGTATTTT.